This T cell receptor (beta chain) appears in the sequencing data of a study of vaccination and CD4 T cells after COVID-19. Study-level background: Four females and six males made up the convalescents, two of whom were Hispanic. Overlapping peptides of the spike proteins of SARS-CoV-2, HCoV-NL63, HCoV-OC43 and HCoV-229E were used for cell stimulation.

The Oncomine TCR Beta short-read assay generated sequence data from the DNA of cultured CD4+ T cells. From CD4+ T cells that had been cultured, genomic DNA was extracted. TCRdb re-called the PCR reads through MiXCR, storing one row per CDR3 protein. The sample shows several thousand distinct CDR3 sequences, almost 60% of them seen only once. This clonotype was found a few times. Its antigen is not identified. Noted treatment: approximately 9-day PBMC culture with coronavirus spike peptide pools or control peptides (ViraFEST assay). Ahead of the COVID-19 pandemic (2011-2018), the CD4+ T cells of the unexposed donor were collected. V dropped 6 bases and J dropped 5; count of bases not matched to a gene: 3. CDR1 and CDR2 (germline): SGHVS, FQNEAQ. The CDR3 is 14 amino acids.

The clonotype was recovered from a human donor in good health. This chain links TRBV7-8 with TRBJ1-5, with TRBD1 identical over 11 bases. Sample: CD4+ T cells from blood, cultured in vitro. The CDR3 DNA is TGTGCCAGCAGGGGACAGGGGGTGTATCAGCCCCAGCATTTT. Protein sequence: CASRGQGVYQPQHF.